The 17 T cell receptor beta chains in this list originate from one sample, sequenced in a study of OX40 agonist ivuxolimab in advanced cancers. Only in-frame clones appear in the TCRdb table, and some are missing; sequencing was by immunoSEQ multiplex PCR. This sample has some 70,000 clones, with just over 90% found just once. Sequenced material: CD4+ or CD8+ T cells sorted from blood, taken in a trial of the OX40 agonist ivuxolimab. These receptors originate from an adult with an advanced solid tumor such as melanoma, head and neck, liver or kidney cancer.

The chain recombines TRBV6-6 with TRBJ1-3; 7 nucleotides line up with TRBD1. Germline V gene data show CDR1 as MNHNY and CDR2 as SVGAGI (reference sequence). CDR3 size: 15 residues. The V gene end was trimmed by 5 bases and the J gene end by 4 bases; junction bases not matched to a gene: 8. CDR3 sequence: CASSTQGFDGNTIYF. CDR3 DNA: TGTGCCAGCAGTACACAGGGGTTCGACGGAAACACCATATATTTT.

V gene TRBV6-6 combines with J gene TRBJ2-2; 7 bases fit TRBD1. V lost 10 bases to trimming and J lost 2 bases; unmatched junction nucleotides: 4. Per the germline V gene, CDR1 is MNHNY and CDR2 is SVGAGI (reference sequence). The CDR3 runs 13 residues. CDR3 nucleotide sequence: TGTGCCACCCGACAGGGAAACACCGGGGAGCTGTTTTTT. This codes for CATRQGNTGELFF.

The rearrangement joins TRBV4-2 to TRBJ2-1; the D gene could be TRBD1 or TRBD2 (5 bases each). V gave up 4 bases and J gave up 0 bases, with 13 bases separating them. Germline CDR1 reads LGHNA; CDR2 reads YNFKEQ. The CDR3 is made up of 16 amino acids. Here the CDR3 DNA reads TGTGCCAGCAGCCCCGGGGCACCGAGCTCCTACAATGAGCAGTTCTTC. This gives the protein CASSPGAPSSYNEQFF.

The chain couples TRBV7-2 to TRBJ2-1, with a possible D match to TRBD2 (6 bases). CDR1 SGHTA and CDR2 FQGNSA come from the germline V gene. The V and J ends lost 5 bases and 6 bases respectively, with 11 bases between them. The CDR3 runs 13 residues. The CDR3 nucleotides read TGTGCCAGCAGCCCACTAGCCGGCAATGAGCAGTTCTTC. Its protein product is CASSPLAGNEQFF. Together with reference TRBV7-2 and TRBJ2-1, the CDR3 gives the full variable domain: GAGVSQSPSNKVTEKGKDVELRCDPISGHTALYWYRQSLGQGLEFLIYFQGNSAPDKSGLPSDRFSAERTGGSVSTLTIQRTQQEDSAVYLCASSPLAGNEQFFGPGTRLTVL.

The V and J genes are TRBV27 and TRBJ2-7; 7 bases are shared with TRBD2. The junction had 7 bases not matched to a gene; V was cut back by 4 bases and J by 4 bases. This CDR3 spans 14 amino acids. Germline lookup yields CDR1 MNHEY and CDR2 SMNVEV (reference sequence). CDR3 in amino acids: CASSYSSGLYEQYF. The CDR3 DNA reads TGTGCCAGCAGTTACTCTAGCGGCCTGTACGAGCAGTACTTC.

This rearrangement joins TRBV9 to TRBJ2-1, with 9 positions matching TRBD2. CDR3 length: 16 amino acids. In germline, CDR1 is SGDLS, CDR2 YYNGEE. Germline trimming cut 3 bases from V and 7 bases from J; bases unmatched to any gene: 11. CDR3: CASSETAGGGLNEQFF. DNA for the CDR3: TGTGCCAGCAGCGAAACAGCGGGAGGAGGGTTAAATGAGCAGTTCTTC.

This clone was recorded a few times. V usage is TRBV19 and J usage is TRBJ1-6, with TRBD1 as a possible D gene (6 bases). The CDR3 is 13 amino acids. The germline V gene encodes CDR1 LNHDA and CDR2 SQIVND (reference sequence). Trimming took 8 bases from V and 6 from J, leaving 11 bases between them. CDR3 in DNA: TGTGCCAGTCATGGACAGTTTAATTCACCCCTCCACTTT. Its protein product is CASHGQFNSPLHF.

The chain carries TRBV5-4 and TRBJ2-6, with no clear D. The CDR3 is made up of 15 amino acids. Trimming cost V 4 bases and J 1 base, with 9 bases left between them. The V gene's germline CDR1 is SGHNT and CDR2 YYREEE (reference sequence). The CDR3: CASSAASSGANVLTF. The CDR3 DNA reads as TGTGCCAGCAGCGCCGCCTCATCTGGGGCCAACGTCCTGACTTTC.

A single count supports this clone. The chain carries TRBV5-1 and TRBJ2-5; D is uncertain. The CDR3 has 13 residues. Germline assignment: CDR1 SGHRS and CDR2 YFSETQ. Between the trimmed V and J ends, which lost 5 bases and 4 bases, there was a span of 12 bases. This CDR3 reads CASSPPAIETQYF. The CDR3 DNA reads TGCGCCAGCAGTCCCCCGGCTATAGAGACCCAGTACTTC.

This sequence joins TRBV10-3 and TRBJ2-3, with 9 nucleotides matching TRBD2. Germline V gene sequence: CDR1 ENHRY, CDR2 SYGVKD. This CDR3 has 18 amino acids. The V and J ends lost 2 bases and 6 bases, in that order; junction bases with no gene match: 15. The CDR3 reads CAISEPHESRGGSDTQYF. The CDR3, as DNA: TGTGCCATCAGTGAGCCACACGAGTCGCGGGGGGGCAGCGATACGCAGTATTTT.

V usage is TRBV18 and J usage is TRBJ2-3; D gene unclear. Germline assignment: CDR1 KGHSH and CDR2 LQKENI. With 3 bases removed from V and 2 bases from J, the gap between germline ends came to 0 bases. This CDR3 comprises 11 residues. The CDR3 nucleotides read TGTGCCAGCTCACCCACAGATACGCAGTATTTT. Translated, it gives CASSPTDTQYF.

This sequence joins TRBV6-1 and TRBJ2-7; weak D call: TRBD2 (5 bases). The V end lost 1 base, the J end lost 3 bases, and 10 bases lay between the germline ends. Germline CDR1 and CDR2: MNHNS and SASEGT. This CDR3 contains 14 residues. The CDR3 DNA is TGTGCCAGCAGTGAAGAGGACGGGGACTACGAGCAGTACTTC. Amino acid sequence: CASSEEDGDYEQYF.

This chain uses TRBV18 with TRBJ1-1, with D possibly being TRBD1 (5 bases). The V end was cut by 1 base, the J end by 3 bases, with 9 bases between. The CDR3 covers 14 residues. Germline V gene data show CDR1 as KGHSH and CDR2 as LQKENI. The CDR3 DNA reads as TGTGCCAGCTCACCACAGGGGTTGGACACTGAAGCTTTCTTT. It codes for CASSPQGLDTEAFF.

This clone was seen only a few times. The rearrangement uses TRBV29-1 and TRBJ1-1; 7 positions match TRBD1. With 0 bases clipped from V and 0 bases from J, the junction kept 10 bases outside the gene matches. Germline CDR1 is SQVTM and CDR2 is ANQGSEA. This CDR3 is built from 17 residues. Here the CDR3 reads CSVEDRRVGTVNTEAFF. The DNA of the CDR3 is TGCAGCGTTGAAGATCGGAGGGTAGGGACAGTGAACACTGAAGCTTTCTTT.

V usage is TRBV5-4 and J usage is TRBJ2-3; D may be TRBD1 or TRBD2 (6 bases each). This CDR3 has 15 amino acids. The ends were cut back, 3 bases at V and 5 bases at J, with 16 bases in the middle. The V gene's germline CDR1 is SGHNT and CDR2 YYREEE (reference sequence). The CDR3 here is CASSWGVGGQDTQYF. Written as DNA, the CDR3 is TGTGCCAGCAGCTGGGGTGTAGGGGGGCAAGATACGCAGTATTTT.

The rearrangement uses TRBV5-1 and TRBJ1-3; D gene unclear. CDR1 and CDR2 (germline): SGHRS, YFSETQ. Trimming removed 0 bases from V and 10 bases from J, with 11 bases in between. The CDR3 totals 13 residues. DNA for the CDR3: TGCGCCAGCAGCTTGGCGTGGGGAGAGACCATATATTTT. Amino acids: CASSLAWGETIYF.

This chain uses TRBV2 with TRBJ2-7, with D possibly matching TRBD1 (5 bases). Germline CDR1 reads SNHLY; CDR2 reads FYNNEI. CDR3 length: 13 amino acids. Trimming removed 7 bases from V and 2 bases from J, with 12 bases in between. The CDR3 sequence is CASNARVAYEQYF. As DNA, the CDR3 is TGTGCCAGCAATGCCAGGGTGGCCTACGAGCAGTACTTC.